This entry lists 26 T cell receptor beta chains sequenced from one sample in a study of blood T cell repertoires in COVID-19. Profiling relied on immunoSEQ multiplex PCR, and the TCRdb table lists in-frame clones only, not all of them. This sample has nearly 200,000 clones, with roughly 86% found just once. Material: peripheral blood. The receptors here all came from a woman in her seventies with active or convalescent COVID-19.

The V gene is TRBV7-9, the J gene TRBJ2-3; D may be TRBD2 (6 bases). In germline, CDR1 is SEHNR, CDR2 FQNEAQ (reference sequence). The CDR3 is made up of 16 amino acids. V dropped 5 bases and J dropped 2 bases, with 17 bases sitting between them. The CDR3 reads CASSGRGGGATDTQYF. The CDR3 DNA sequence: TGTGCCAGCAGCGGTCGGGGAGGTGGCGCCACAGATACGCAGTATTTT.

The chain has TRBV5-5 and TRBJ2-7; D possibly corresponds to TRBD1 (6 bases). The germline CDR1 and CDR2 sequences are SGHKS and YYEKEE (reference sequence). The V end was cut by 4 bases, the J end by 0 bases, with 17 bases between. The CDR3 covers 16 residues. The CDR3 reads CASSTGLGQHSYEQYF. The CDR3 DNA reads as TGTGCCAGCAGCACCGGTCTAGGACAGCACTCCTACGAGCAGTACTTC.

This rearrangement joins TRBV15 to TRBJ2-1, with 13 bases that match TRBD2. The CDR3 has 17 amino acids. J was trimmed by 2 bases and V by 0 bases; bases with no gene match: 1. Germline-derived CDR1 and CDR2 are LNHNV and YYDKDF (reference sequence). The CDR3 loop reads CATSRDGLAGAYNEQFF. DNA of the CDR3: TGTGCCACCAGCAGAGATGGACTAGCGGGAGCCTACAATGAGCAGTTCTTC. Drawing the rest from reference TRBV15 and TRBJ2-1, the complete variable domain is DAMVIQNPRYQVTQFGKPVTLSCSQTLNHNVMYWYQQKSSQAPKLLFHYYDKDFNNEADTPDNFQSRRPNTSFCFLDIRSPGLGDTAMYLCATSRDGLAGAYNEQFFGPGTRLTVL.

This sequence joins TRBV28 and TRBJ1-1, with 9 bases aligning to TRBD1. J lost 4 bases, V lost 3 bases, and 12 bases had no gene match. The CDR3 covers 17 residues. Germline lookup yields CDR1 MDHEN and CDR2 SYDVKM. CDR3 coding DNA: TGTGCCAGCAGTTTCCCACAGGGGGCGCGGGGTAGCACTGAAGCTTTCTTT. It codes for CASSFPQGARGSTEAFF.

Here the CDR3 reads CASSLFSYEQYF. CDR3 bases: TGTGCCAGCAGTCTATTTTCCTACGAGCAGTACTTC. This chain connects TRBV12-3 or TRBV12-4 to TRBJ2-7; D ambiguous. Trimming took off 5 bases at V and 1 base at J, with 6 bases between the two ends. CDR3 size: 12 residues.

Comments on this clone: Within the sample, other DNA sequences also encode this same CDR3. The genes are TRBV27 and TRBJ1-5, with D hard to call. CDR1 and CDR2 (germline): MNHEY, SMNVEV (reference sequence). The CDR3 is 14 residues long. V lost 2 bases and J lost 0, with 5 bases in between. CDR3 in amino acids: CASSLRGSNQPQHF. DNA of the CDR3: TGTGCCAGCAGTTTACGGGGTAGCAATCAGCCCCAGCATTTT.

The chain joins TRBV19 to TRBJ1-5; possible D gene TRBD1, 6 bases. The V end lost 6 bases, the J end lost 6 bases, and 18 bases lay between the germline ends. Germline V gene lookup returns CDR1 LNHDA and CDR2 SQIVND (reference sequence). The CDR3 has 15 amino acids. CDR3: CASRGARAQGQPQHF. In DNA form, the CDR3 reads TGTGCCAGTAGGGGGGCCAGGGCTCAGGGTCAGCCCCAGCATTTT.

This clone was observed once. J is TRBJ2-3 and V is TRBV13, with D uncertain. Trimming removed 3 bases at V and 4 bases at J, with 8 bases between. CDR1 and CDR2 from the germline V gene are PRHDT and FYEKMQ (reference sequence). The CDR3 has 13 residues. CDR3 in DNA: TGTGCCAGCAGCTTTTCCGTTGCAGATACGCAGTATTTT. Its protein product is CASSFSVADTQYF. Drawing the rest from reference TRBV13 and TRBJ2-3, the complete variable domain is AAGVIQSPRHLIKEKRETATLKCYPIPRHDTVYWYQQGPGQDPQFLISFYEKMQSDKGSIPDRFSAQQFSDYHSELNMSSLELGDSALYFCASSFSVADTQYFGPGTRLTVL.

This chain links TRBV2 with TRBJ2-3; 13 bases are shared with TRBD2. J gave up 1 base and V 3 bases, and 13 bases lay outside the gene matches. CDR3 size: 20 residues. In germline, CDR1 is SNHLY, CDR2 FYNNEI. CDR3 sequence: CASSEVHQLAGGLGTDTQYF. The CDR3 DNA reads TGTGCCAGCAGTGAGGTCCACCAACTAGCGGGAGGGCTGGGCACAGATACGCAGTATTTT.

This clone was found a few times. The CDR3 DNA follows: TGTGCCAGCAGCGTAGCCTACGCGGGTCCCGGCAGCGAGCAGTACTTC. Protein: CASSVAYAGPGSEQYF. J is TRBJ2-7 and V is TRBV9, with D possibly TRBD2 on 5 matching bases. Trimming shortened V by 0 bases and J by 6 bases, and 19 bases separated the two germline ends. Per the germline V gene, CDR1 is SGDLS and CDR2 is YYNGEE. The CDR3 runs to 16 residues.

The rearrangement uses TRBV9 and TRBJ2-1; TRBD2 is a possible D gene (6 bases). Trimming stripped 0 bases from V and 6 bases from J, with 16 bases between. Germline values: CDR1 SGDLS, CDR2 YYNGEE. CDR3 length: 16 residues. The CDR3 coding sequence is TGTGCCAGCAGCGTAGATCCCGGGAGATACGCCAATGAGCAGTTCTTC. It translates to CASSVDPGRYANEQFF.

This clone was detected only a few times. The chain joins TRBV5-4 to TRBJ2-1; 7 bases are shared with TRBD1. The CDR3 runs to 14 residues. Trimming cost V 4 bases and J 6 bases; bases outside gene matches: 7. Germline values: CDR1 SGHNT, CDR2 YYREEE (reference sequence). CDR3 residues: CASSPGGSRNEQFF. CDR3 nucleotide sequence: TGTGCCAGCAGCCCAGGGGGTTCCCGCAATGAGCAGTTCTTC.

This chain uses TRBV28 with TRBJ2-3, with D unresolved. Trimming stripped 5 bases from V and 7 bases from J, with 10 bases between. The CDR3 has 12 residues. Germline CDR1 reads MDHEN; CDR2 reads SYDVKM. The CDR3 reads CASSTGTNTQYF. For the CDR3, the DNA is TGTGCCAGCAGTACCGGTACTAATACGCAGTATTTT.

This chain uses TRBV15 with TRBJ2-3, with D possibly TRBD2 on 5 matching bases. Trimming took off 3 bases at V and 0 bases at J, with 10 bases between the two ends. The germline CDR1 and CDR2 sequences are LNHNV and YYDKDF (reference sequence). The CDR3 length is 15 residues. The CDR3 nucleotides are TGTGCCACCAGCAGCTACGGCGGGAGCACAGATACGCAGTATTTT. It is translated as CATSSYGGSTDTQYF.

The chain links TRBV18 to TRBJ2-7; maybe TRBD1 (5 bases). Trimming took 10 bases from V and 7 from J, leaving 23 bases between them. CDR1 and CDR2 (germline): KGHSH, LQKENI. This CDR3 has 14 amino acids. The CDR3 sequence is CANPTPLGAREQYF. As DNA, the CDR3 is TGTGCCAACCCCACGCCTCTAGGGGCGCGTGAGCAGTACTTC.

The CDR3 DNA is TGTGCCAGCAGCGCTCGACTAGCGGGAGTAGAGACCCAGTACTTC. Its protein product is CASSARLAGVETQYF. The chain joins TRBV9 to TRBJ2-5; 12 bases map to TRBD2. The CDR3 has 15 residues. V lost 3 bases to trimming and J lost 4 bases; unmatched junction nucleotides: 4. CDR1 and CDR2 (germline): SGDLS, YYNGEE.

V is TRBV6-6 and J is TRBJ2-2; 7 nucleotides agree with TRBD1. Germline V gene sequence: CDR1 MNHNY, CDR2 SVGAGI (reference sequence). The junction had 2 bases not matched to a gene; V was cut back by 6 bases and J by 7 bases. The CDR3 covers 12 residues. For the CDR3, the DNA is TGTGCCAGCAGACAGGGGAACGGGGAGCTGTTTTTT. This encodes CASRQGNGELFF.

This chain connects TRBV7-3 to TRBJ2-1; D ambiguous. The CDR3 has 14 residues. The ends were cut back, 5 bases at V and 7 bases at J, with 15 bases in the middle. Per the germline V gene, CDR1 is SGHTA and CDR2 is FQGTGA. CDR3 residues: CASSLVADSNEQFF. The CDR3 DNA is TGTGCCAGCAGCCTAGTGGCGGATAGTAATGAGCAGTTCTTC.

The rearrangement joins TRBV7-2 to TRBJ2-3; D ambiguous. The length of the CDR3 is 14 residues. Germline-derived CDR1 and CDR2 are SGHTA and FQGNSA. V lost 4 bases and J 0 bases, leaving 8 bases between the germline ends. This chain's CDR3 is CASSSLTSTDTQYF. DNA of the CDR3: TGTGCCAGCAGCTCCTTAACTAGCACAGATACGCAGTATTTT.

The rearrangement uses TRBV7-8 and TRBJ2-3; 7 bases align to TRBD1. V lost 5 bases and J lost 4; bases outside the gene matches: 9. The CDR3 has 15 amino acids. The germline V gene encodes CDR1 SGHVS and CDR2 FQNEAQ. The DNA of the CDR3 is TGTGCCAGCAGCAGACAGGGCTGGGGCCCAGATACGCAGTATTTT. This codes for CASSRQGWGPDTQYF.

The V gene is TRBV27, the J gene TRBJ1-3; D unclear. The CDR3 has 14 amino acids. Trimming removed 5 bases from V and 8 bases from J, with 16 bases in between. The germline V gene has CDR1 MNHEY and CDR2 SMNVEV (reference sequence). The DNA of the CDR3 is TGTGCCAGCAGTCCAAGCCTCGGAGGGTACACCATATATTTT. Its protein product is CASSPSLGGYTIYF.

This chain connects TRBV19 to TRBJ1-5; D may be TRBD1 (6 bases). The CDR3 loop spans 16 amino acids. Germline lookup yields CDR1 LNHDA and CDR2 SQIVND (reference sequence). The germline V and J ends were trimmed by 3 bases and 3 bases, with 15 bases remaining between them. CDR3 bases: TGTGCCAGTAGTATGGATTGGACAGCCGCCAATCAGCCCCAGCATTTT. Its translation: CASSMDWTAANQPQHF.

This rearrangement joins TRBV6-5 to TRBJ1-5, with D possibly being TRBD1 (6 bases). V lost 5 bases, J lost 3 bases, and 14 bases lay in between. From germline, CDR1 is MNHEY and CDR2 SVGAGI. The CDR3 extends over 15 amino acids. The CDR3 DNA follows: TGTGCCAGCAGTCTACAGGGTAAGGTCAATCAGCCCCAGCATTTT. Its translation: CASSLQGKVNQPQHF.

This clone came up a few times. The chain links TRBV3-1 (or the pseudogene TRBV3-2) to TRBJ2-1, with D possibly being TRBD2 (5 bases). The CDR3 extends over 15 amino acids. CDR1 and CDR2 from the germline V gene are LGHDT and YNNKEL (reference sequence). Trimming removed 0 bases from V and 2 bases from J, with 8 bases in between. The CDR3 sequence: CASSQDSGAYNEQFF. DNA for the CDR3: TGTGCCAGCAGCCAAGACAGCGGAGCCTACAATGAGCAGTTCTTC.

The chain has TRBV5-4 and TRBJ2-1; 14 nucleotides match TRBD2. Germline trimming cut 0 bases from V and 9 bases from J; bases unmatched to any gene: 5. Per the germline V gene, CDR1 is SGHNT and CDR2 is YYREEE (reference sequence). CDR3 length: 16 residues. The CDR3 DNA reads TGTGCCAGCAGCTTGGGACTAGCGGGAGGGCCAGGTGAGCAGTTCTTC. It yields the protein CASSLGLAGGPGEQFF. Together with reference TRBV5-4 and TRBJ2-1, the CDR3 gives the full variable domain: ETGVTQSPTHLIKTRGQQVTLRCSSQSGHNTVSWYQQALGQGPQFIFQYYREEENGRGNFPPRFSGLQFPNYSSELNVNALELDDSALYLCASSLGLAGGPGEQFFGPGTRLTVL.

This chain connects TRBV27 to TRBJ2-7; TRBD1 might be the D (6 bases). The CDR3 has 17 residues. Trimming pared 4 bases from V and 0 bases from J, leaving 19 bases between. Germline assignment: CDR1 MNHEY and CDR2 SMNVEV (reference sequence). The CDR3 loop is CASSSSTPRGFSYEQYF. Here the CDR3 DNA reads TGTGCCAGCAGTTCATCGACCCCCAGGGGATTCTCCTACGAGCAGTACTTC.